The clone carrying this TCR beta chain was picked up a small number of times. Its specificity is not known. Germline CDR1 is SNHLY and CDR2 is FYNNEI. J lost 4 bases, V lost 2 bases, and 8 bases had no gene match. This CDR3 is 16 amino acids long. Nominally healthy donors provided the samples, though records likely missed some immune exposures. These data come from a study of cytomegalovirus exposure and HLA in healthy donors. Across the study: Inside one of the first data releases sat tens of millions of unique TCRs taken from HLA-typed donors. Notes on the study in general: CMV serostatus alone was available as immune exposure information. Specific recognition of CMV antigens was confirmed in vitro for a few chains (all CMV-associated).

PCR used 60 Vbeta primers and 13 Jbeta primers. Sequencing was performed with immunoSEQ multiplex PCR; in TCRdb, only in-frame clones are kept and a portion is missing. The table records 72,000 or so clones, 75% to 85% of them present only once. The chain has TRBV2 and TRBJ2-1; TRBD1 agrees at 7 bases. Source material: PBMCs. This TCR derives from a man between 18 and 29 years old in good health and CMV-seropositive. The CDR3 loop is CASSELDRSRYNEQFF. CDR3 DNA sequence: TGTGCCAGCAGTGAATTGGACAGGAGTCGGTACAATGAGCAGTTCTTC. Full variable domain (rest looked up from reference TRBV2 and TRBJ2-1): EPEVTQTPSHQVTQMGQEVILRCVPISNHLYFYWYRQILGQKVEFLVSFYNNEISEKSEIFDDQFSVERPDGSNFTLKIRSTKLEDSAMYFCASSELDRSRYNEQFFGPGTRLTVL.